The 28 T cell receptor beta chains below all came from one sample that was sequenced in a study of T cell changes during pregnancy in multiple sclerosis. The table came from immunoSEQ multiplex PCR; TCRdb's copy has only in-frame clones and leaves some out. This sample has 60,000 or so clones, with around 95% found just once. The sequences come from CD4+ T cells from peripheral blood mononuclear cells, collected before pregnancy. The origin of the receptors is a female donor with multiple sclerosis, enrolled in a pregnancy study.

A few counts support this clone. The chain is built from TRBV28 and TRBJ1-2; possibly TRBD1 for D (5 bases). From germline, CDR1 is MDHEN and CDR2 SYDVKM. The CDR3 runs 14 residues. The V and J ends lost 6 bases and 0 bases respectively, with 11 bases between them. CDR3 in amino acids: CASRGRGANYGYTF. CDR3 nucleotides: TGTGCCAGCAGGGGGCGGGGGGCTAACTATGGCTACACCTTC.

The V gene is TRBV4-3, the J gene TRBJ2-1; D possibly corresponds to TRBD2 (6 bases). Looked up from germline, CDR1 is LGHNA and CDR2 is YSLEER. Trimming stripped 0 bases from V and 1 base from J, with 13 bases between. This CDR3 has 17 amino acids. The DNA of the CDR3 is TGCGCCAGCAGCCAAGATCTAGGACTAACATCCTACAATGAGCAGTTCTTC. Translated: CASSQDLGLTSYNEQFF.

V and J are TRBV6-1 and TRBJ1-2; no clear D. Trimming cost V 6 bases and J 0 bases, with 11 bases left between them. The CDR3 runs 14 residues. Germline CDR1 MNHNS, CDR2 SASEGT. CDR3 DNA: TGTGCCAGCAGAGGGCCCGGGACTAACTATGGCTACACCTTC. Translated, it gives CASRGPGTNYGYTF.

This chain uses TRBV10-3 with TRBJ2-2, with D possibly TRBD2 on 6 matching bases. Germline V gene data show CDR1 as ENHRY and CDR2 as SYGVKD. This CDR3 has 14 residues. Between the trimmed V and J ends, which lost 5 bases and 3 bases, there was a span of 10 bases. In nucleotides, the CDR3 is TGTGCCATCAGTCTGGGCGGGGACACCGGGGAGCTGTTTTTT. Protein: CAISLGGDTGELFF.

The chain recombines TRBV7-3 with TRBJ2-1; 9 nucleotides line up with TRBD2. The CDR3 has 13 amino acids. V shed 5 bases and J 11 bases; nucleotides not matched to a gene: 7. The germline V gene encodes CDR1 SGHTA and CDR2 FQGTGA. This CDR3 reads CASSEGAGGKQFF. In DNA form, the CDR3 reads TGTGCCAGCAGCGAAGGGGCGGGGGGGAAGCAGTTCTTC. The whole variable domain, remainder taken from reference TRBV7-3 and TRBJ2-1, is GAGVSQTPSNKVTEKGKYVELRCDPISGHTALYWYRQSLGQGPEFLIYFQGTGAADDSGLPNDRFFAVRPEGSVSTLKIQRTERGDSAVYLCASSEGAGGKQFFGPGTRLTVL.

The chain has TRBV28 and TRBJ2-3; D remains unclear. Between the trimmed V and J ends, which lost 11 bases and 1 base, there was a span of 13 bases. Germline V gene sequence: CDR1 MDHEN, CDR2 SYDVKM. The CDR3 extends over 13 amino acids. The CDR3 coding sequence is TGTGCCGGTCAGGCCCGTGGCACAGATACGCAGTATTTT. Protein: CAGQARGTDTQYF.

This chain uses TRBV19 with TRBJ2-1; 7 positions agree with TRBD2. The germline CDR1 and CDR2 sequences are LNHDA and SQIVND (reference sequence). The CDR3 consists of 16 residues. Trimming cost V 3 bases and J 3 bases; bases outside gene matches: 8. The CDR3 loop is CASSIPSSGHYNEQFF. In nucleotides, the CDR3 is TGTGCCAGTAGTATCCCCTCTAGCGGACACTACAATGAGCAGTTCTTC.

The chain combines TRBV7-6 with TRBJ1-2, with 9 positions matching TRBD1. This CDR3 spans 14 amino acids. In germline, CDR1 is SGHVS, CDR2 FNYEAQ. Trimming cost V 5 bases and J 6 bases; bases outside gene matches: 7. Written as DNA, the CDR3 is TGTGCCAGCAGCACCGGGACAGGGAATAATGGCTACACCTTC. This encodes CASSTGTGNNGYTF.

In the case of this clone: The identical CDR3 is also encoded by other nucleotide sequences in the sample. The V gene is TRBV6-1, the J gene TRBJ2-1; tentatively, D is TRBD2 (5 bases). Trimming shortened V by 7 bases and J by 6 bases, and 10 bases separated the two germline ends. CDR1 is MNHNS and CDR2 is SASEGT in the germline V gene. The CDR3 runs to 12 residues. CDR3 protein: CASTGVGNEQFF. The CDR3 DNA reads TGTGCCAGCACCGGGGTAGGCAATGAGCAGTTCTTC.

This clone appeared a few times. The chain is built from TRBV30 and TRBJ1-2; D remains ambiguous. The CDR3 extends over 11 amino acids. V dropped 1 base and J dropped 5 bases, with 5 bases sitting between them. CDR1 is GTSNPN, CDR2 SVGIG, per germline (reference sequence). Here the CDR3 DNA reads TGTGCCTGGAGTGGGCTGTATGGCTACACCTTC. Translating gives CAWSGLYGYTF. The full variable domain, rest sourced from reference TRBV30 and TRBJ1-2, is SQTIHQWPATLVQPVGSPLSLECTVEGTSNPNLYWYRQAAGRGLQLLFYSVGIGQISSEVPQNLSASRPQDRQFILSSKKLLLSDSGFYLCAWSGLYGYTFGSGTRLTVV.

DNA for the CDR3: TGTGCCAGCAGACCATTGAGCGGGAGGCGAGGTGATACGCAGTATTTT. It specifies CASRPLSGRRGDTQYF. V usage is TRBV5-4 and J usage is TRBJ2-3, with 9 positions matching TRBD2. This CDR3 has 16 residues. V was clipped by 5 bases and J by 6 bases; unmatched bases: 13. Germline CDR1 SGHNT, CDR2 YYREEE (reference sequence).

J is TRBJ1-4 and V is TRBV28; D unclear. Germline CDR1 reads MDHEN; CDR2 reads SYDVKM. There are 14 residues in the CDR3. Trimming removed 2 bases at V and 3 bases at J, with 7 bases between. CDR3 bases: TGTGCCAGCAGTTTAGTGCAGTCTAATGAAAAACTGTTTTTT. Protein product: CASSLVQSNEKLFF.

The chain employs TRBV18 and TRBJ2-5; 8 positions agree with TRBD2. The CDR3 length is 14 residues. Germline CDR1 and CDR2: KGHSH and LQKENI. V was pared by 3 bases and J by 7 bases, with 7 bases of the junction left unmatched. CDR3 amino acids: CASSPQGLGGTQYF. The DNA for the CDR3 is TGTGCCAGCTCACCCCAGGGACTAGGGGGGACCCAGTACTTC.

This rearrangement joins TRBV28 to TRBJ1-5, with 9 nucleotides matching TRBD1. Looked up from germline, CDR1 is MDHEN and CDR2 is SYDVKM. V lost 0 bases to trimming and J lost 2 bases; unmatched junction nucleotides: 2. The CDR3 has 16 residues. This CDR3 reads CASSLWRQGGNQPQHF. The DNA for the CDR3 is TGTGCCAGCAGTTTATGGCGACAGGGGGGCAATCAGCCCCAGCATTTT.

This rearrangement joins TRBV29-1 to TRBJ2-4; 8 bases line up with TRBD2. In germline, CDR1 is SQVTM, CDR2 ANQGSEA. The CDR3 is 13 residues long. J gave up 7 bases and V 1 base, and 3 bases lay outside the gene matches. DNA for the CDR3: TGCAGCGTTGAAGGCCTAGCGGGTAACATTCAGTACTTC. This translates into CSVEGLAGNIQYF.

The rearrangement uses TRBV4-3 and TRBJ2-5; tentatively, D is TRBD2 (6 bases). Looked up from germline, CDR1 is LGHNA and CDR2 is YSLEER. The length of the CDR3 is 17 residues. Trimming shortened V by 1 base and J by 5 bases, and 20 bases separated the two germline ends. The CDR3 sequence: CASSQVLSRLGGETQYF. The CDR3 bases are TGCGCCAGCAGCCAAGTATTATCGAGGCTCGGAGGGGAGACCCAGTACTTC.

This chain uses TRBV5-1 with TRBJ2-5; 8 bases fit TRBD2. V lost 4 bases and J lost 5; bases outside the gene matches: 7. Germline V gives CDR1 SGHRS, CDR2 YFSETQ. The CDR3 runs 14 residues. CDR3 in amino acids: CASSQGLGRETQYF. The CDR3 DNA is TGCGCCAGCAGCCAGGGACTAGGGCGGGAGACCCAGTACTTC.

V is TRBV19 and J is TRBJ1-2, with 7 bases matching TRBD1. CDR1 is LNHDA and CDR2 is SQIVND in the germline V gene (reference sequence). J was trimmed by 5 bases and V by 4 bases; bases with no gene match: 13. This CDR3 region has 16 residues. Here the CDR3 DNA reads TGTGCCAGTAGTACATCAGACAGGGCAAGAGATTATGGCTACACCTTC. Protein sequence: CASSTSDRARDYGYTF.

This chain uses TRBV2 with TRBJ2-5; D is unresolved. This CDR3 has 11 residues. V lost 3 bases to trimming and J lost 5 bases, with 4 bases between them. CDR1 and CDR2 from the germline V gene are SNHLY and FYNNEI. The CDR3 protein is CASSDIETQYF. CDR3 nucleotides: TGTGCCAGCAGTGACATCGAGACCCAGTACTTC.

This clone appeared a single time. The chain has TRBV19 and TRBJ2-3; 8 bases are shared with TRBD2. Germline trimming cut 2 bases from V and 6 bases from J; bases unmatched to any gene: 13. The CDR3 runs 17 residues. CDR1 is LNHDA, CDR2 SQIVND, per germline (reference sequence). As DNA, the CDR3 is TGTGCCAGTAGTATATCGGGAAACGGGAGGGGCTCGGATACGCAGTATTTT. This codes for CASSISGNGRGSDTQYF.

The J gene is TRBJ1-5, the V gene TRBV10-3, with D possibly TRBD1 on 5 matching bases. V was trimmed by 2 bases and J by 1 base, leaving 9 bases between them. The CDR3 covers 15 residues. Germline V lookup: CDR1 ENHRY, CDR2 SYGVKD. The CDR3 DNA sequence: TGTGCCATCAGTGAGGCGGGGGGGAGCAATCAGCCCCAGCATTTT. Its translation: CAISEAGGSNQPQHF.

The genes are TRBV2 and TRBJ2-1; D may be TRBD2 (6 bases). Trimming stripped 4 bases from V and 4 bases from J, with 11 bases between. CDR1 is SNHLY, CDR2 FYNNEI, per germline. The CDR3 is made up of 14 amino acids. The DNA of the CDR3 is TGTGCCAGCAGTGGTTCGGGGGTATACAATGAGCAGTTCTTC. This codes for CASSGSGVYNEQFF.

This chain connects TRBV2 to TRBJ1-1; TRBD1 aligns across 7 bases. The CDR3 covers 14 residues. The trim removed 0 bases at V and 5 bases at J, leaving 3 bases unmatched. Germline V gene data show CDR1 as SNHLY and CDR2 as FYNNEI. The chain's CDR3 is CASSEAVRGTEAFF. The CDR3 nucleotides read TGTGCCAGCAGTGAAGCGGTCAGGGGGACTGAAGCTTTCTTT.

This chain joins TRBV5-1 and TRBJ1-4; 9 bases are a match to TRBD1. CDR3 length: 17 residues. CDR1 and CDR2 from the germline V gene are SGHRS and YFSETQ. V dropped 0 bases and J dropped 3; count of bases not matched to a gene: 6. The CDR3 sequence: CASSLGTGGTSNEKLFF. In DNA form, the CDR3 reads TGCGCCAGCAGCTTGGGCACAGGGGGCACGTCTAATGAAAAACTGTTTTTT.

This chain uses TRBV28 with TRBJ2-5; D is perhaps TRBD2 (5 bases). Germline CDR1 is MDHEN and CDR2 is SYDVKM. This CDR3 comprises 15 residues. Trimming pared 4 bases from V and 0 bases from J, leaving 12 bases between. CDR3 in DNA: TGTGCCAGCAGTTCACGACGGGGATACCAAGAGACCCAGTACTTC. The encoded protein is CASSSRRGYQETQYF. The full variable domain, with the rest looked up from reference TRBV28 and TRBJ2-5, is DVKVTQSSRYLVKRTGEKVFLECVQDMDHENMFWYRQDPGLGLRLIYFSYDVKMKEKGDIPEGYSVSREKKERFSLILESASTNQTSMYLCASSSRRGYQETQYFGPGTRLLVL.

The chain is built from TRBV7-2 and TRBJ2-3; D unresolved. This CDR3 has 15 amino acids. Per the germline V gene, CDR1 is SGHTA and CDR2 is FQGNSA. The V and J ends lost 0 bases and 2 bases respectively, with 9 bases between them. This CDR3 is CASSLAGRNTDTQYF. The DNA of the CDR3 is TGTGCCAGCAGCTTAGCAGGCAGGAACACAGATACGCAGTATTTT.

The chain has TRBV18 and TRBJ1-1, with 8 positions matching TRBD1. Germline lookup yields CDR1 KGHSH and CDR2 LQKENI. The CDR3 totals 16 residues. The junction had 11 bases not matched to a gene; V was cut back by 4 bases and J by 4 bases. CDR3 sequence (DNA): TGTGCCAGCTCACTGAACGCACCAGGGGGCGTCACTGAAGCTTTCTTT. The encoded protein is CASSLNAPGGVTEAFF.

V usage is TRBV15 and J usage is TRBJ2-7; weak D call: TRBD2 (6 bases). The V and J ends lost 0 bases and 0 bases respectively, with 15 bases between them. The CDR3 consists of 17 residues. Germline V gene data show CDR1 as LNHNV and CDR2 as YYDKDF (reference sequence). CDR3 nucleotides: TGTGCCACCAGCAGAGATTCTTTTAGCGGTAGCTCCTACGAGCAGTACTTC. Translation: CATSRDSFSGSSYEQYF.